The present T cell receptor beta chain was sequenced within a study of shared clonotypes between healthy human individuals. Overall study findings and caveats: A handful of donors showed sharing of approximately 5% of naive CD4 clonotypes.

Profiling relied on immunoSEQ multiplex PCR, and the TCRdb table lists in-frame clones only, not all of them. Found here are hundreds of thousands of clones, around 73% of them singletons; the top ten hold under 2%. CDR3 length: 15 amino acids. The germline gives CDR1 MDHEN, CDR2 SYDVKM. V shed 5 bases and J 4 bases; nucleotides not matched to a gene: 8. Notes on this clone: Its antigen remains unknown.

The chain carries TRBV28 and TRBJ2-7; 10 bases match TRBD1. The TCR comes from a woman aged 30 to 39 in good health. The sequencing input was memory CD4+ T cells sorted from blood. Subset specified: CD45RA-negative fraction. The CDR3 sequence is CASSPTGDRGYEQYF. CDR3 sequence (DNA): TGTGCCAGCAGTCCTACCGGGGACAGGGGTTACGAGCAGTACTTC.